This T cell receptor beta chain was retrieved from a study of patients and donors after allogeneic stem cell transplantation. Using its own MiXCR run on the RT-PCR reads, TCRdb lists one record per CDR3 protein. This table holds about a million distinct CDR3 sequences, under 20% found once. CDR1 and CDR2 from the germline V gene are MNHNS and SASEGT. The CDR3 sequence is 16 residues long. The trim removed 5 bases at V and 3 bases at J, leaving 9 bases unmatched. Sequencing was carried out using blood, either unsorted or a sorted T cell fraction (not recorded which). This TCR was recovered from a human donor who was either an allogeneic HSCT recipient or a stem cell or donor lymphocyte infusion donor (not recorded which). It is not recorded whose cells these are; they may come from a transplant donor. The rearrangement links TRBV6-1 to TRBJ2-3; 9 bases are a match to TRBD1. In nucleotides, the CDR3 is TGTGCCAGCAGTCGACAACAGGGGGCGAAAACAGATACGCAGTATTTT. Protein sequence: CASSRQQGAKTDTQYF.